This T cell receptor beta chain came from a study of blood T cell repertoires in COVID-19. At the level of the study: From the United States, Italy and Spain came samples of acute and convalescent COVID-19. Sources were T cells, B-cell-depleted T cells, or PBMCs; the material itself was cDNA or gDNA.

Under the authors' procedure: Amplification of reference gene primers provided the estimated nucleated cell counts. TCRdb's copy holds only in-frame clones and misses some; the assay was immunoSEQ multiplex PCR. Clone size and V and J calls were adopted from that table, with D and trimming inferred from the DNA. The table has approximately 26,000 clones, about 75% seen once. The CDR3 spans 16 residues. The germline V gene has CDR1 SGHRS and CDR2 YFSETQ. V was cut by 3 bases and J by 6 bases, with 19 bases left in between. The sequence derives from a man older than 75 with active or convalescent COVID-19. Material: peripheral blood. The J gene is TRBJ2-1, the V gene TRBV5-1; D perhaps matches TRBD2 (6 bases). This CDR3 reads CASSSLGLRRINEQFF. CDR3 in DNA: TGCGCCAGCAGCTCCCTGGGACTGCGACGCATCAATGAGCAGTTCTTC.